The present entry profiles one TCR beta chain with its context. Antigen: not known. Germline V gene lookup returns CDR1 SGHNT and CDR2 YYREEE (reference sequence). J lost 6 bases, V lost 1 base, and 7 bases had no gene match. This CDR3 contains 15 residues. Assay used: immunoSEQ multiplex PCR; TCRdb lists only in-frame clones, some missing. This table has some 70,000 clones, 70% to 85% appearing once. This sample was taken from a study of radiotherapy plus CTLA-4 blockade in lung cancer. Study information: Objective response rate was over 15%; disease control rate, approximately 28%.

Those patients who had chemo-refractory metastatic non-small-cell lung cancer were given focal radiation along with CTLA-4 blockade through ipilimumab. Findings of the study overall: It was early blood T cell clone dynamics, with interferon-beta, that reportedly best predicted response. In blood, TCR clones derived from the tumor expanded after radiotherapy plus ipilimumab.

Sequenced material: peripheral blood, taken from a patient treated with radiotherapy plus ipilimumab. This chain joins TRBV5-4 and TRBJ1-1; 9 nucleotides match TRBD1. This receptor was taken from a human donor with non-small cell lung cancer who had a complete response to radiotherapy plus ipilimumab. The CDR3 loop is CASSLPGTGLAEAFF. For the CDR3, the DNA is TGTGCCAGCAGCTTGCCCGGGACAGGGCTCGCTGAAGCTTTCTTT. Filled out from reference TRBV5-4 and TRBJ1-1, the complete variable domain reads ETGVTQSPTHLIKTRGQQVTLRCSSQSGHNTVSWYQQALGQGPQFIFQYYREEENGRGNFPPRFSGLQFPNYSSELNVNALELDDSALYLCASSLPGTGLAEAFFGQGTRLTVV.